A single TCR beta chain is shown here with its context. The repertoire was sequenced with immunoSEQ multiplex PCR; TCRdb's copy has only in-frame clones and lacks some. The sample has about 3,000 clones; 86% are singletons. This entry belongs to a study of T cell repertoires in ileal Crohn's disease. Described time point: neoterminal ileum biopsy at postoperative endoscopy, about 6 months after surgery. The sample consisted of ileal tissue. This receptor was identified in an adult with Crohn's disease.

CDR3: CAISDRSGANVLTF. The CDR3 DNA sequence: TGTGCCATCAGTGACCGGAGCGGGGCCAACGTCCTGACTTTC. The rearrangement uses TRBV10-3 and TRBJ2-6; D unresolved. The CDR3 has 14 residues. Germline loops: CDR1 ENHRY, CDR2 SYGVKD. Trimming stripped 3 bases from V and 4 bases from J, with 7 bases between.